The 19 T cell receptor beta chains in this list originate from one sample, sequenced in a study of T-cell memory formation after mild COVID-19. TCRdb re-called the 5' RACE reads with MiXCR, one entry per CDR3 protein. This table holds 150,000 to 200,000 distinct CDR3 sequences, roughly 31% found once. The material sequenced was PBMCs or a T cell subset sorted from them (not recorded which). Receptors originate from an adult woman who had mild COVID-19 (a few samples of this study predate the infection). Cell type and time point are not known.

This clonotype showed up just a few times. The chain recombines TRBV7-8 with TRBJ2-1; D is uncertain. V lost 1 base and J lost 5, with 6 bases in between. This CDR3 is 13 amino acids long. Looked up from germline, CDR1 is SGHVS and CDR2 is FQNEAQ. CDR3 DNA: TGTGCCAGCAGCTTAGGGCCGGACAATGAGCAGTTCTTC. Protein product: CASSLGPDNEQFF.

J is TRBJ2-3 and V is TRBV24-1; D is possibly TRBD1 or TRBD2 (5 bases each). Germline assignment: CDR1 KGHDR and CDR2 SFDVKD. The CDR3 consists of 15 residues. V shed 5 bases and J shed 2 bases, with 13 bases lying between them. The CDR3 loop is CATSGGSWNTDTQYF. The CDR3 coding sequence is TGTGCCACCAGTGGGGGGTCCTGGAACACAGATACGCAGTATTTT.

This clonotype was picked up a small number of times. V gene TRBV7-9 combines with J gene TRBJ2-1; 7 bases map to TRBD1. The germline V gene has CDR1 SEHNR and CDR2 FQNEAQ (reference sequence). This CDR3 comprises 15 residues. After removal of 5 bases from V and 9 bases from J, the junction contained 13 bases not matched to a gene. CDR3 region: CASSEGSTRQGEQFF. The CDR3 DNA follows: TGTGCCAGCAGCGAGGGTAGCACACGACAGGGTGAGCAGTTCTTC.

This chain uses TRBV27 with TRBJ2-5; no reliable D call. The CDR3 has 11 amino acids. The V end was cut by 5 bases, the J end by 7 bases, with 8 bases between. Germline lookup yields CDR1 MNHEY and CDR2 SMNVEV (reference sequence). CDR3 loop: CASSRHGTQYF. The CDR3 nucleotides read TGTGCCAGCAGTCGCCATGGGACCCAGTACTTC.

In its sample, this clonotype was seen once. The V gene is TRBV27, the J gene TRBJ1-6; D gene ambiguous. The CDR3 is 17 residues long. Between the trimmed V and J ends, which lost 3 bases and 0 bases, there was a span of 12 bases. Per germline, CDR1 MNHEY and CDR2 SMNVEV (reference sequence). Written as DNA, the CDR3 is TGTGCCAGCAGTTTTTCGATAAGAAGCTCCTATAATTCACCCCTCCACTTT. Encoded protein: CASSFSIRSSYNSPLHF.

This rearrangement joins TRBV7-9 to TRBJ2-4; TRBD1 might be the D (6 bases). This CDR3 has 15 residues. Trimming took off 0 bases at V and 7 bases at J, with 13 bases between the two ends. CDR1 SEHNR and CDR2 FQNEAQ come from the germline V gene (reference sequence). In DNA, the CDR3 is TGTGCCAGCAGCTTAGCGGATGGGGGCTGGAACATTCAGTACTTC. It yields the protein CASSLADGGWNIQYF.

Here the CDR3 reads CASEGQAFEKLFF. CDR3 DNA sequence: TGTGCCAGCGAGGGACAGGCGTTTGAAAAACTGTTTTTT. The V call is TRBV6-6, the J call TRBJ1-4; TRBD1 aligns across 8 bases. This CDR3 contains 13 residues. V lost 8 bases and J lost 7; bases outside the gene matches: 6. CDR1 is MNHNY, CDR2 SVGAGI, per germline (reference sequence).

This clonotype occurred a few times. The chain joins TRBV9 to TRBJ2-1, with D unclear. Germline CDR1 reads SGDLS; CDR2 reads YYNGEE. The CDR3 consists of 12 residues. Trimming removed 4 bases from V and 4 bases from J, with 6 bases in between. CDR3 in amino acids: CASSLHYNEQFF. The DNA for the CDR3 is TGTGCCAGCAGCCTTCATTACAATGAGCAGTTCTTC.

This clonotype was picked up a small number of times. The chain carries TRBV12-3 or TRBV12-4 and TRBJ2-3, with TRBD2 matching 9 bases. With V trimmed by 3 bases and J by 6 bases, 10 bases remained unmatched. CDR3 length: 16 amino acids. DNA for the CDR3: TGTGCCAGCAGTTTTTTTGGGGTGCTAGCGGGGGATACGCAGTATTTT. Amino acids: CASSFFGVLAGDTQYF.

V gene TRBV5-1 combines with J gene TRBJ2-7; D gene uncertain. V gave up 1 base and J gave up 5 bases, with 7 bases separating them. The CDR3 spans 12 residues. CDR1 is SGHRS, CDR2 YFSETQ, per germline. Written as DNA, the CDR3 is TGCGCCAGCAGCTTGTCACTGGACGAGCAGTACTTC. The encoded protein is CASSLSLDEQYF.

In its sample, this clonotype was seen a few times. The rearrangement joins TRBV4-2 to TRBJ1-2; no clear D. This CDR3 has 13 amino acids. Germline assignment: CDR1 LGHNA and CDR2 YNFKEQ. V shed 4 bases and J shed 8 bases, with 14 bases lying between them. The CDR3 region is CASSLREGYGYTF. The CDR3 DNA reads TGTGCCAGCAGCCTCCGTGAAGGTTACGGCTACACCTTC.

DNA of the CDR3: TGCAGTGCTAGAGAAGCTGTAGGGTATGGCTACACCTTC. This gives the protein CSAREAVGYGYTF. The chain has TRBV20-1 and TRBJ1-2; D uncertain. CDR1 and CDR2 (germline): DFQATT, SNEGSKA (reference sequence). The ends were cut back, 0 bases at V and 5 bases at J, with 10 bases in the middle. The CDR3 consists of 13 residues.

This sequence joins TRBV5-1 and TRBJ2-1; D may be TRBD2 (6 bases). The CDR3 is made up of 15 amino acids. Trimming removed 4 bases from V and 7 bases from J, with 18 bases in between. In germline, CDR1 is SGHRS, CDR2 YFSETQ. The CDR3: CASSRLVLEGNEQFF. CDR3 in DNA: TGCGCCAGCAGCCGACTTGTCCTGGAGGGGAATGAGCAGTTCTTC. Combining the CDR3 with reference TRBV5-1 and TRBJ2-1 gives the whole variable domain KAGVTQTPRYLIKTRGQQVTLSCSPISGHRSVSWYQQTPGQGLQFLFEYFSETQRNKGNFPGRFSGRQFSNSRSEMNVSTLELGDSALYLCASSRLVLEGNEQFFGPGTRLTVL.

The chain is built from TRBV10-3 and TRBJ2-1; 9 bases fit TRBD1. Trimming cost V 4 bases and J 4 bases; bases outside gene matches: 2. There are 14 residues in the CDR3. The germline CDR1 and CDR2 sequences are ENHRY and SYGVKD. The CDR3 DNA follows: TGTGCCATCAGTGGAGGGACAGGGTACAATGAGCAGTTCTTC. Protein: CAISGGTGYNEQFF.

V gene TRBV24-1 combines with J gene TRBJ2-1; possible D gene TRBD2, 6 bases. The CDR3 runs 14 residues. With 4 bases removed from V and 14 bases from J, the gap between germline ends came to 20 bases. Germline V gives CDR1 KGHDR, CDR2 SFDVKD. Written as DNA, the CDR3 is TGTGCCACCAGTGAGCCCCAGCTAGCGAGCGAGGAGTTCTTC. Translated, it gives CATSEPQLASEEFF.

This chain joins TRBV24-1 and TRBJ2-2; TRBD2 matches at 9 bases. The CDR3 totals 15 residues. V shed 0 bases, J shed 8 bases, and the junction held 3 bases outside the gene matches. Looked up from germline, CDR1 is KGHDR and CDR2 is SFDVKD. Here the CDR3 reads CATSDLLLAGGELFF. CDR3 in DNA: TGTGCCACCAGTGATTTGCTCCTAGCGGGGGGGGAGCTGTTTTTT.

The rearrangement links TRBV3-1 to TRBJ1-1; no firm D call. The length of the CDR3 is 14 residues. With 4 bases removed from V and 0 bases from J, the gap between germline ends came to 9 bases. The germline CDR1 and CDR2 sequences are LGHDT and YNNKEL (reference sequence). CDR3 DNA: TGTGCCAGCAGCCCCGAAGGAGTGAACACTGAAGCTTTCTTT. It encodes CASSPEGVNTEAFF.

As concerns this clonotype: The germline gene is not matched at one end of the junction; a read error may be the cause. The gene calls are TRBV20-1 and TRBJ1-1, with 7 bases identical to TRBD1. CDR1 DFQATT and CDR2 SNEGSKA come from the germline V gene (reference sequence). The CDR3 spans 17 residues. The CDR3 DNA reads as TGCAGTGCGAGAGGCCTCGGACTTCACAGGGGCAACACTGAAGCTTTCTTT. Protein sequence: CSARGLGLHRGNTEAFF.

The chain recombines TRBV6-5 with TRBJ2-7; D unclear. The CDR3 is 13 residues long. V dropped 4 bases and J dropped 2 bases, with 9 bases sitting between them. The germline V gene has CDR1 MNHEY and CDR2 SVGAGI. The CDR3, as DNA: TGTGCCAGCAGTTCCCGACGGACCTACGAGCAGTACTTC. It codes for CASSSRRTYEQYF.